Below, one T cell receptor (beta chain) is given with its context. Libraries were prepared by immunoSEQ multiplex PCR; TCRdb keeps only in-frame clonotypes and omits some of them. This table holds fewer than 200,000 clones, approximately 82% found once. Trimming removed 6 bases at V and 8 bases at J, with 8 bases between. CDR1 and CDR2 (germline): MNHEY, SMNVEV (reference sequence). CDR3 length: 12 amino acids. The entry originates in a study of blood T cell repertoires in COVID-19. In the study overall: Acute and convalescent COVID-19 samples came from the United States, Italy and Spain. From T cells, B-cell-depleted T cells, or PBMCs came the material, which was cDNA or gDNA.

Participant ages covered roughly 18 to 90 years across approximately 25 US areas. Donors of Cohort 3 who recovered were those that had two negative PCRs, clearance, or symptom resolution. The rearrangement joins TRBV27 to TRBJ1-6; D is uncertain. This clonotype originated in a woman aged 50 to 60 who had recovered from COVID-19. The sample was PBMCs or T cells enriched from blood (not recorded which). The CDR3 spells CASSRDDSPLHF. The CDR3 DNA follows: TGTGCCAGCAGCCGGGATGATTCACCCCTCCACTTT.